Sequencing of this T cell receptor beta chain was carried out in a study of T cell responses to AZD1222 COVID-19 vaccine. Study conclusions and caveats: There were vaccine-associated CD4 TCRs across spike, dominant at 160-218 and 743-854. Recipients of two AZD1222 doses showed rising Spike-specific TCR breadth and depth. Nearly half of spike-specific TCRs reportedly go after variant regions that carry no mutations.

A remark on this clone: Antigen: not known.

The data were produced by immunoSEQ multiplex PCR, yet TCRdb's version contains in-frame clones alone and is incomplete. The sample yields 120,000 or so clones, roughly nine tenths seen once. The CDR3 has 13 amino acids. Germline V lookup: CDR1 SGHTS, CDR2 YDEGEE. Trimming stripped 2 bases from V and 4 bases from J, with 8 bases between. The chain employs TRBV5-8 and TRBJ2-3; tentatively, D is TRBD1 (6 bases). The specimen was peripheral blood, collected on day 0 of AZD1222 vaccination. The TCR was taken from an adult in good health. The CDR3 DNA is TGTGCCAGCAGCTTACAGGGTGCAGATACGCAGTATTTT. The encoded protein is CASSLQGADTQYF.